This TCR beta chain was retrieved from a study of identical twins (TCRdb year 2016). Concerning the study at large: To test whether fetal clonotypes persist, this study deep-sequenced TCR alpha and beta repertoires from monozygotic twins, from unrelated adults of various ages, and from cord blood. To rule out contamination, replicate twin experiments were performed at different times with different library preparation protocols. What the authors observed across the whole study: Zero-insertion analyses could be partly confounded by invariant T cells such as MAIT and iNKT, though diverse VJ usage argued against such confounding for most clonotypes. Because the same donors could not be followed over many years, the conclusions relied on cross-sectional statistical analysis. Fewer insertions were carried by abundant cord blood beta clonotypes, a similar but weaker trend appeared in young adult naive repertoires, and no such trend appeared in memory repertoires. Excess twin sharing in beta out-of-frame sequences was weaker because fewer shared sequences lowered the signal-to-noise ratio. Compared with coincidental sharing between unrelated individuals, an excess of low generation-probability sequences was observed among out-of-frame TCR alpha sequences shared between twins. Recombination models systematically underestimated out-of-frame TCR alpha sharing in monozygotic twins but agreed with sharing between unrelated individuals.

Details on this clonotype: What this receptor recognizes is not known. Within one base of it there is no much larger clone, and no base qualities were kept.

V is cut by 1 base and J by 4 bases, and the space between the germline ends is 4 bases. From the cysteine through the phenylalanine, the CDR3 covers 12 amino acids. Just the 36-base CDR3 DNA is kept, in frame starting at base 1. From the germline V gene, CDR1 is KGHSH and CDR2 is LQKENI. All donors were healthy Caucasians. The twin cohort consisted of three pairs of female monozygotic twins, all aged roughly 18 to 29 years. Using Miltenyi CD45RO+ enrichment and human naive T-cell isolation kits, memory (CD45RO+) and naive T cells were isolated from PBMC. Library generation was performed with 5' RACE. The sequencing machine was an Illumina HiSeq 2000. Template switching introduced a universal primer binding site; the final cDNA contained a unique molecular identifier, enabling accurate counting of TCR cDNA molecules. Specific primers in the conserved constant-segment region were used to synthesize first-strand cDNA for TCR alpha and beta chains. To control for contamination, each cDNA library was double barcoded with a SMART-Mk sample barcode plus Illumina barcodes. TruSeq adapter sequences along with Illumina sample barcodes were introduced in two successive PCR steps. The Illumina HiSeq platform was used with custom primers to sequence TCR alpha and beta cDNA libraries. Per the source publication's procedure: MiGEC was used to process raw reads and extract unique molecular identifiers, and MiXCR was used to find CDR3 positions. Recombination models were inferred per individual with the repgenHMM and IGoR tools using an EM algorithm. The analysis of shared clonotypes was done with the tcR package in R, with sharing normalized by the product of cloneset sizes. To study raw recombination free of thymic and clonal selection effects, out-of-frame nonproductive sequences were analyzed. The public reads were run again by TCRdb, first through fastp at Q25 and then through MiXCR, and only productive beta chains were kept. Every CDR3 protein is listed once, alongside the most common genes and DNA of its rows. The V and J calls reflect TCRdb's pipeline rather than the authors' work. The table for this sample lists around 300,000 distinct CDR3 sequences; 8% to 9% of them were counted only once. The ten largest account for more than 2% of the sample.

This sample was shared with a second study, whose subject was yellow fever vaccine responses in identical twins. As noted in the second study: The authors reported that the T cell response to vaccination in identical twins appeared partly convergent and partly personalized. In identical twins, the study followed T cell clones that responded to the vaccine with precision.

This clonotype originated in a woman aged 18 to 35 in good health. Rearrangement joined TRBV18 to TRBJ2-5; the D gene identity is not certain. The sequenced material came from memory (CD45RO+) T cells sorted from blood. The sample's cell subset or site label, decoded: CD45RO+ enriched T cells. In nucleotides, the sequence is TGTGCCAGCTCACCACTTTCAGAGACCCAGTACTTC. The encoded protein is CASSPLSETQYF.